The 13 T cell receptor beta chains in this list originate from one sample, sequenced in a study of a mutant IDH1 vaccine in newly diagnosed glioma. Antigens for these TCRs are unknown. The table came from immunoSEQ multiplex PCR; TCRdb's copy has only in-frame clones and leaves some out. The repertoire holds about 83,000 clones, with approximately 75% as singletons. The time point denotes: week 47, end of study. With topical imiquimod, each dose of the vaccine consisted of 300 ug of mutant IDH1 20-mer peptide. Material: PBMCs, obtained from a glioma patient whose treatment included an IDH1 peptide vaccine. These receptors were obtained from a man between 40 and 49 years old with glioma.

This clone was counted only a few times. CDR3 nucleotide sequence: TGTGCCAGCAGCTCACCGGAGGGGCGGACCGGGCGGACCCAGTACTTC. Translation gives CASSSPEGRTGRTQYF. The J gene is TRBJ2-5, the V gene TRBV28; D is perhaps TRBD2 (6 bases). Germline V lookup: CDR1 MDHEN, CDR2 SYDVKM. CDR3 length: 16 amino acids. Trimming took 6 bases from V and 7 from J, leaving 24 bases between them.

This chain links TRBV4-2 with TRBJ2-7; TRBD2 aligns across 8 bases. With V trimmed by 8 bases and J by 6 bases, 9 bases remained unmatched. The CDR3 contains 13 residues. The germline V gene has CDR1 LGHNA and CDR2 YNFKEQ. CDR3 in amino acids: CASRYSGVSEQYF. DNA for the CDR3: TGTGCCAGCCGTTATAGCGGGGTAAGCGAGCAGTACTTC.

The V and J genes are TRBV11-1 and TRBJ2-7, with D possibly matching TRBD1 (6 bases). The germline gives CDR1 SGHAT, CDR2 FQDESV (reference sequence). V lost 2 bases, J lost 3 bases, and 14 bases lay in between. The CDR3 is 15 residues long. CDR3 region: CASSLKQGGIYEQYF. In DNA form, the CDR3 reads TGTGCCAGCAGCTTAAAACAAGGGGGTATCTACGAGCAGTACTTC.

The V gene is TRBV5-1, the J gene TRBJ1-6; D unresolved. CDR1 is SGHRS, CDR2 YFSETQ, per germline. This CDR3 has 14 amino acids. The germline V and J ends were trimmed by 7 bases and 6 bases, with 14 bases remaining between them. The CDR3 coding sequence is TGCGCCAGCCGGACCGAGAGGCTTAATTCACCCCTCCACTTT. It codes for CASRTERLNSPLHF.

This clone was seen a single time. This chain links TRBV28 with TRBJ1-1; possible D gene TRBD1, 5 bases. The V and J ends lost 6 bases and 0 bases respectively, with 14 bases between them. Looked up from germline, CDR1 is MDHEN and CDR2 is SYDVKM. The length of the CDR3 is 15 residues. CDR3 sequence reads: CASSRNKGLNTEAFF. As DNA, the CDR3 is TGTGCCAGCAGCCGCAATAAGGGACTGAACACTGAAGCTTTCTTT.

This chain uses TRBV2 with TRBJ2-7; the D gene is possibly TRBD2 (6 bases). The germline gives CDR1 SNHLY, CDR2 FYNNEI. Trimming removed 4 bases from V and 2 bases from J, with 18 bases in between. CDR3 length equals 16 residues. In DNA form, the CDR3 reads TGTGCCAGCAGTGGGCCCCCTTGGCGGGACGCCTACGAGCAGTACTTC. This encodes CASSGPPWRDAYEQYF.

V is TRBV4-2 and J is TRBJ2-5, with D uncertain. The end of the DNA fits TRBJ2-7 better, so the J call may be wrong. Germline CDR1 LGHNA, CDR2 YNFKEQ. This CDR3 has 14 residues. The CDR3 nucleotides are TGTGCCAGCAGCCAAGATATAGGCCGATACGAGCAGTACTTC. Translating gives CASSQDIGRYEQYF.

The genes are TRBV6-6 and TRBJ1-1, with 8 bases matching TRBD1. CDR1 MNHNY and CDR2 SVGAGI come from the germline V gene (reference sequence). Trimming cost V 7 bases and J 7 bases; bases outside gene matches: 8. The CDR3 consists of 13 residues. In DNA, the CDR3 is TGTGCCAGCATTCGGACAGGGTCGAATGAAGCTTTCTTT. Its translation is CASIRTGSNEAFF.

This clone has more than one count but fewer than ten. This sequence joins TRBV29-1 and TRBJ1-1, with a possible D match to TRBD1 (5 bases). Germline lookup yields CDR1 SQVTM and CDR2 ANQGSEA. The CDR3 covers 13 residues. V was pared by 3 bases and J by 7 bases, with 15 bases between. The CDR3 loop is CSVEGDGRDEAFF. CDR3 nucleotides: TGCAGCGTTGAGGGGGACGGACGAGATGAAGCTTTCTTT.

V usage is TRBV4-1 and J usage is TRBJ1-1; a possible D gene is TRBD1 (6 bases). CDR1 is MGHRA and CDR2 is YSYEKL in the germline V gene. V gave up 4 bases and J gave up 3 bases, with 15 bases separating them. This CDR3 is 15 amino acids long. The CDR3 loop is CASSLGTNRDTEAFF. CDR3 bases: TGCGCCAGCAGCCTAGGGACAAATCGCGACACTGAAGCTTTCTTT.

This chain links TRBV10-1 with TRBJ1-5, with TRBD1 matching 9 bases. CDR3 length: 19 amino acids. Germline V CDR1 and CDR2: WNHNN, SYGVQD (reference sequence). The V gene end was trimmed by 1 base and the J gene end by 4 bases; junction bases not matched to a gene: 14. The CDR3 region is CASSEFETGGGIGNQPQHF. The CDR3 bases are TGCGCCAGCAGTGAGTTTGAGACAGGGGGAGGAATAGGGAATCAGCCCCAGCATTTT.

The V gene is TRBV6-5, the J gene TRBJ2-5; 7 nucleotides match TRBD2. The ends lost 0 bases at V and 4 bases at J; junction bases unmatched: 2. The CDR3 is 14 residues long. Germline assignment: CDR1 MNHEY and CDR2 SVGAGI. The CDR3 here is CASSYSWGGETQYF. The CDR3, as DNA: TGTGCCAGCAGTTACTCATGGGGGGGAGAGACCCAGTACTTC.

DNA of the CDR3: TGTGCCAGCAGTTACTCCGGGACTAGCAATGAGCAGTTCTTC. Translating gives CASSYSGTSNEQFF. The chain links TRBV6-6 to TRBJ2-1, with 8 bases that match TRBD2. Germline trimming cut 0 bases from V and 6 bases from J; bases unmatched to any gene: 1. This CDR3 contains 14 residues. CDR1 is MNHNY and CDR2 is SVGAGI in the germline V gene (reference sequence).